The 12 T cell receptor beta chains in this list originate from one sample, sequenced in a study of tumor and adjacent non-tumor tissue in lung cancer. A modified ARM-PCR protocol with three rounds of nested PCR amplified TCRbeta. Via MiXCR, TCRdb re-called the multiplex PCR reads, giving one row per CDR3 protein. Of 98,000 or so distinct CDR3 sequences listed, 80% are singletons. This sample's RNA came from whole unsorted tissue. More than 3 cm separated this lung sample from the edge of the tumor. The sample consisted of distant non-tumor lung tissue. The source is a man in his 60s with small cell lung cancer.

About this clonotype itself: Germline and junction disagree at one end, which may indicate a read error. The rearrangement uses TRBV4-2 and TRBJ2-2; perhaps D is TRBD1 or TRBD2 (5 bases each). There are 15 residues in the CDR3. Germline V gene lookup returns CDR1 LGHNA and CDR2 YNFKEQ. The CDR3 DNA reads as TGTGCCAGCAGCCTGCCGGGGCTGAACAACGGGGAGTTGTTTTTT. Its translation: CASSLPGLNNGELFF.

Concerning this clonotype itself: With a much larger clone just one base away, this may be a read error. The chain employs TRBV7-9 and TRBJ2-5, with D tentatively TRBD2 (6 bases). CDR1 is SEHNR and CDR2 is FQNEAQ in the germline V gene (reference sequence). The CDR3 covers 16 residues. The CDR3 bases are TGTGCCAGCAGCTTAGGGATCGGGAGTGGAGAAGAGATCCAGTACTTC. It is translated as CASSLGIGSGEEIQYF.

This clonotype was recorded only once. This could be a read error, since a much larger clone is one nucleotide away. This chain connects TRBV14 to TRBJ1-2; 7 positions agree with TRBD1. V gave up 4 bases and J gave up 3 bases; unmatched junction bases: 2. The CDR3 has 13 amino acids. Germline CDR1 and CDR2: SGHDN and FVKESK. In DNA, the CDR3 is TGTGCCAGCAGCCGGGACAGACACTATGGCTACACCTTC. It is translated as CASSRDRHYGYTF.

A note on this clonotype: Sequence at one end of the junction differs from germline and may be a read error. V is TRBV12-3 or TRBV12-4 and J is TRBJ1-1, with TRBD1 as a possible D gene (5 bases). This CDR3 contains 12 residues. This chain's CDR3 is CASSRHGAETFF. The CDR3 DNA is TGTGCCAGCAGCCGACATGGGGCTGAAACTTTCTTT.

On this clonotype: This may come from a read error, since a much larger clone is one base off. The V gene is TRBV30, the J gene TRBJ1-1; D unresolved. The V gene's germline CDR1 is GTSNPN and CDR2 SVGIG (reference sequence). The CDR3 is made up of 11 amino acids. CDR3 protein: CAWSLNIEAFF. In DNA, the CDR3 is TGTGCCTGGAGTTTGAACATTGAAGCTTTCTTT.

As for this clonotype: The CDR3 does not end in the conserved phenylalanine or tryptophan, so this is likely a read error. This chain links TRBV11-2 with TRBJ2-1, with 8 bases aligning to TRBD2. Germline lookup yields CDR1 SGHAT and CDR2 FQNNGV. This CDR3 has 18 residues. CDR3 DNA sequence: TGTGCTAGCAGCTTAGGAGTAGCGGGAAGCTACTACTACAATGAGCAGTTCTTG. The encoded protein is CASSLGVAGSYYYNEQFL.

The table lists this clonotype with a few counts. The junction departs from the called germline gene at one end, perhaps through a read error. This rearrangement joins TRBV11-2 to TRBJ2-7; D is possibly TRBD1 (6 bases). Germline V CDR1 and CDR2: SGHAT, FQNNGV. CDR3 length: 13 residues. The CDR3 reads CASSPRQAYEQYF. The CDR3 DNA reads TGTGCTAGCAGCCCTCGACAGGCCTACGAGCAGTACTTC. The full variable domain, its missing parts supplied by reference TRBV11-2 and TRBJ2-7, is EAGVAQSPRYKIIEKRQSVAFWCNPISGHATLYWYQQILGQGPKLLIQFQNNGVVDDSQLPKDRFSAERLKGVDSTLKIQPAKLEDSAVYLCASSPRQAYEQYFGPGTRLTVT.

A word on this clonotype: At one of its ends the junction is not consistent with the germline gene, which may arise from a read error. The V and J genes are TRBV6-5 and TRBJ1-2, with 8 positions matching TRBD1. This CDR3 has 15 residues. Germline assignment: CDR1 MNHEY and CDR2 SVGAGI. In DNA form, the CDR3 reads TGTGCCATCCGGACAGGGACCCTAGCTAACTATGACTACACCTTC. Translation: CAIRTGTLANYDYTF.

This chain links TRBV5-1 with TRBJ1-1; 7 bases map to TRBD1. V was clipped by 0 bases and J by 5 bases; unmatched bases: 10. The CDR3 extends over 16 amino acids. The germline V gene has CDR1 SGHRS and CDR2 YFSETQ. The CDR3 DNA follows: TGCGCCAGCAGCTTGGTGGGTTGGTCACAGGGGACTGAAGCTTTCTTT. The encoded protein is CASSLVGWSQGTEAFF.

The gene calls are TRBV12-3 or TRBV12-4 and TRBJ1-2, with a tentative D call TRBD1 (5 bases). Trimming took off 8 bases at V and 14 bases at J, with 24 bases between the two ends. The CDR3 is 13 residues long. CDR3 sequence (DNA): TGTGCCAGCGGGGCCGGCAGGGAGGCGGACTATACCTTC. This gives the protein CASGAGREADYTF.

As regards this clonotype: Its ends do not fully match the called genes, so a read error is possible. This chain connects TRBV20-1 to TRBJ2-2, with D possibly TRBD2 on 5 matching bases. The CDR3 has 12 residues. Germline values: CDR1 DFQATT, CDR2 SNEGSKA (reference sequence). The CDR3 is CSAREGTGELSF. The CDR3 DNA is TGCAGTGCTAGAGAAGGCACCGGGGAGCTGTCTTTT.

Comment on this clonotype: The CDR3 ends on some other residue instead of the conserved phenylalanine or tryptophan, so this is likely a read error. The chain has TRBV4-2 and TRBJ2-2; TRBD2 is a possible D gene (5 bases). Germline V gene sequence: CDR1 LGHNA, CDR2 YNFKEQ. The CDR3 length is 16 residues. CDR3 region: CASNQDLRANTGELFI. CDR3 nucleotides: TGTGCCAGTAACCAAGATCTGAGGGCCAACACCGGTGAGCTGTTTATT.